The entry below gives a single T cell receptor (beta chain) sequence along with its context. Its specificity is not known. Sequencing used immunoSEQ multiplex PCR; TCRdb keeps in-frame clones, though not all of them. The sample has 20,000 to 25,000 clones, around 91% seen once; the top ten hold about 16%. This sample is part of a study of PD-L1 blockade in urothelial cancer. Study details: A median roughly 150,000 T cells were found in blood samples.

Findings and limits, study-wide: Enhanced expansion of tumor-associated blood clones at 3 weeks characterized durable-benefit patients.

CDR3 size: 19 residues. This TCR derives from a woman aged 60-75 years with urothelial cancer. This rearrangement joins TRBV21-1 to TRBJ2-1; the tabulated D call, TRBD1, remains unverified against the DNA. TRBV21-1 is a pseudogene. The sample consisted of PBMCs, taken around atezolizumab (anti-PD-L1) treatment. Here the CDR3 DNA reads TGTGCCAGCAGCTCCCGGGACAGGGGCCCAATCGCCCCCAATTTTGAGCAGTTCTTC. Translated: CASSSRDRGPIAPNFEQFF.